Listed below are T cell receptor beta chains from one sample, sequenced in a study of cytomegalovirus exposure and HLA in healthy donors. TCRdb's table, derived via immunoSEQ multiplex PCR, lists solely in-frame clones and lacks some. The table lists 50,000 to 55,000 clones, with 10% to 15% in the top ten. Material: PBMCs. These receptors originate from a woman in her sixties in good health and CMV-seropositive. Each CDR3 is given with its conserved first and last residue. A D gene is named only where the DNA matches it firmly.

j_call: TRBJ1-2; d_call: .; v_call: TRBV7-9; cdr3_aa: CASSPDGGAGYGYTF; cdr3_nt: TGTGCCAGCAGCCCAGATGGGGGCGCGGGCTATGGCTACACCTTC
j_call: TRBJ1-6; d_call: .; v_call: TRBV9; cdr3_aa: CASSVAGEHSPLHF; cdr3_nt: TGTGCCAGCAGCGTAGCGGGGGAACATTCACCCCTCCACTTT
j_call: TRBJ2-3; d_call: TRBD2; v_call: TRBV18; cdr3_aa: CASSLQRGDTDTQYF; cdr3_nt: TGTGCCAGCTCACTTCAGCGGGGGGACACAGATACGCAGTATTTT
j_call: TRBJ2-7; d_call: TRBD2; v_call: TRBV5-6; cdr3_aa: CASSPTSGGGLEQYF; cdr3_nt: TGTGCCAGCAGCCCCACTTCTGGGGGAGGGCTCGAGCAGTACTTC
j_call: TRBJ1-5; d_call: .; v_call: TRBV13; cdr3_aa: CASSSGGQPQHF; cdr3_nt: TGTGCCAGCAGCTCGGGGGGCCAGCCCCAGCATTTT
j_call: TRBJ2-7; d_call: .; v_call: TRBV6-1; cdr3_aa: CASSVTQEQYF; cdr3_nt: TGTGCCAGCAGTGTGACTCAAGAGCAGTACTTC
j_call: TRBJ1-2; d_call: TRBD1; v_call: TRBV5-1; cdr3_aa: CASSPGQGTPNYTF; cdr3_nt: TGCGCCAGCAGCCCCGGACAGGGAACGCCGAACTACACCTTC
j_call: TRBJ2-1; d_call: TRBD1; v_call: TRBV7-6; cdr3_aa: CASSLDAGGMYNEQFF; cdr3_nt: TGTGCCAGCAGCTTAGACGCAGGGGGTATGTACAATGAGCAGTTCTTC
j_call: TRBJ2-1; d_call: .; v_call: TRBV18; cdr3_aa: CASRRAGENNEQFF; cdr3_nt: TGTGCCAGCCGAAGGGCAGGGGAGAACAATGAGCAGTTCTTC
j_call: TRBJ2-3; d_call: .; v_call: TRBV4-1; cdr3_aa: CASSQDGTDTQYF; cdr3_nt: TGCGCCAGCAGCCAAGACGGTACAGATACGCAGTATTTT
j_call: TRBJ2-5; d_call: .; v_call: TRBV20-1; cdr3_aa: CSARTIENQYF; cdr3_nt: TGCAGTGCTAGGACAATAGAGAACCAGTACTTC
j_call: TRBJ1-1; d_call: .; v_call: TRBV6-5; cdr3_aa: CASSRPGNTEAFF; cdr3_nt: TGTGCCAGCAGCAGACCAGGGAACACTGAAGCTTTCTTT
j_call: TRBJ1-4; d_call: .; v_call: TRBV4-1; cdr3_aa: CASSQEGSRQARIF; cdr3_nt: TGCGCCAGCAGCCAAGAAGGATCCCGGCAGGCCCGGATTTTT
j_call: TRBJ2-7; d_call: .; v_call: TRBV18; cdr3_aa: CASSPSQNYEQYF; cdr3_nt: TGTGCCAGCTCACCATCCCAGAACTACGAGCAGTACTTC
j_call: TRBJ2-5; d_call: TRBD1; v_call: TRBV6-5; cdr3_aa: CARSTRQGQYF; cdr3_nt: TGTGCCAGAAGTACTCGACAGGGGCAGTACTTC
j_call: TRBJ1-4; d_call: .; v_call: TRBV6-1; cdr3_aa: CASRLPGPGDEKLFF; cdr3_nt: TGTGCCAGCAGACTTCCGGGTCCGGGGGATGAAAAACTGTTTTTT
j_call: TRBJ1-1; d_call: .; v_call: TRBV29-1; cdr3_aa: CSVRERVNTEDFF; cdr3_nt: TGCAGCGTTCGGGAAAGGGTGAACACTGAAGATTTCTTT
j_call: TRBJ1-5; d_call: TRBD1; v_call: TRBV5-1; cdr3_aa: CASSAQGQGDQPQHF; cdr3_nt: TGCGCCAGCAGCGCGCAGGGACAGGGGGATCAGCCCCAGCATTTT
j_call: TRBJ2-1; d_call: TRBD2; v_call: TRBV18; cdr3_aa: CASSPVGLAGDNEQFF; cdr3_nt: TGTGCCAGCTCACCAGTAGGACTAGCGGGGGACAATGAGCAGTTCTTC
j_call: TRBJ2-7; d_call: TRBD2; v_call: TRBV2; cdr3_aa: CASSEDGHFERETYEQYF; cdr3_nt: TGTGCCAGCAGTGAAGATGGGCACTTCGAGCGGGAAACCTACGAGCAGTACTTC
j_call: TRBJ1-4; d_call: .; v_call: TRBV29-1; cdr3_aa: CSAEGGWEKLFF; cdr3_nt: TGCAGCGCCGAGGGAGGGTGGGAAAAACTGTTTTTT
j_call: TRBJ2-7; d_call: TRBD1; v_call: TRBV10-3; cdr3_aa: CGASGDRDNNEQYF; cdr3_nt: TGTGGAGCGTCCGGGGACAGGGACAACAACGAGCAGTACTTC
j_call: TRBJ2-3; d_call: .; v_call: TRBV7-2; cdr3_aa: CASSLAGGPEDTQYF; cdr3_nt: TGTGCCAGCAGCTTAGCGGGGGGGCCGGAAGATACGCAGTATTTT